These 14 T cell receptor beta chains came from one sample sequenced in a study of metastatic and nonmetastatic thyroid tumors. With MiXCR, TCRdb called clones anew from the PCR reads. The sample gives about 46,000 clones, approximately 24% of which show up once; more than 3% is in the top ten. Until they underwent thyroid surgery, no patient had received any treatment. The material sequenced was blood. The receptors come from a male donor with papillary thyroid cancer or a benign thyroid nodule (not recorded which). Some clones in this sample may be carry-over from other donors' samples.

This clone has a count of ten or more. The chain employs TRBV6-2 or TRBV6-3 and TRBJ2-7; perhaps TRBD1 as D (5 bases). CDR1 is MNHEY, CDR2 SVGEGT, per germline. CDR3 length: 12 residues. Trimming left V 2 bases short and J 7 bases short, with 9 bases between. The CDR3 DNA is TGTGCCAGCAGTTACGGGGCCGGTGAGCAGTACTTC. Translating gives CASSYGAGEQYF.

V gene TRBV10-1 combines with J gene TRBJ2-7, with TRBD2 matching over 13 bases. The CDR3 contains 14 residues. CDR1 is WNHNN and CDR2 is SYGVQD in the germline V gene (reference sequence). The V segment lost 4 bases and the J segment 6 bases; nucleotides outside the gene matches: 3. Written as DNA, the CDR3 is TGCGCCAGCAGTGGGACTAGCGGGGGACCCGAGCAGTACTTC. It translates to CASSGTSGGPEQYF.

The rearrangement uses TRBV6-2 or TRBV6-3 and TRBJ2-7, with D hard to call. This CDR3 comprises 10 residues. The germline V and J ends were trimmed by 0 bases and 8 bases, with 2 bases remaining between them. In germline, CDR1 is MNHEY, CDR2 SVGEGT. CDR3 nucleotides: TGTGCCAGCAGTTACTCGCAGCAGTACTTC. Encoded protein: CASSYSQQYF.

The table lists this clone with many counts. The V and J genes are TRBV2 and TRBJ2-3, with TRBD1 identical over 8 bases. Per germline, CDR1 SNHLY and CDR2 FYNNEI. This CDR3 is built from 14 residues. V gave up 4 bases and J gave up 4 bases; unmatched junction bases: 4. The CDR3 loop is CASSAQTGADTQYF. Here the CDR3 DNA reads TGTGCCAGCAGTGCCCAGACAGGGGCAGATACGCAGTATTTT.

This clone was observed at least ten times. V usage is TRBV6-1 and J usage is TRBJ1-5, with TRBD1 matching 9 bases. This CDR3 contains 16 residues. The trim removed 5 bases at V and 3 bases at J, leaving 8 bases unmatched. Germline CDR1 is MNHNS and CDR2 is SASEGT. The CDR3: CASSQTGTGPNQPQHF. In DNA form, the CDR3 reads TGTGCCAGCAGTCAAACCGGGACAGGGCCCAATCAGCCCCAGCATTTT.

The V and J genes are TRBV12-3 or TRBV12-4 and TRBJ2-1; TRBD1 matches at 9 bases. CDR3 length: 15 amino acids. J was trimmed by 7 bases and V by 5 bases; bases with no gene match: 9. CDR3 amino acids: CASSQETGGRNEQFF. CDR3 bases: TGTGCCAGCAGTCAAGAGACAGGGGGAAGGAATGAGCAGTTCTTC.

At least ten counts were recorded for this clone. The chain has TRBV10-3 and TRBJ2-1, with 9 positions matching TRBD1. Germline V CDR1 and CDR2: ENHRY, SYGVKD. V was pared by 3 bases and J by 7 bases, with 7 bases of the junction left unmatched. CDR3 length: 15 residues. CDR3 region: CAISDLTGGRNEQFF. For the CDR3, the DNA is TGTGCCATCAGTGATCTAACAGGGGGCCGAAATGAGCAGTTCTTC.

At least ten counts were recorded for this clone. V is TRBV20-1 and J is TRBJ1-5; possible D gene TRBD1, 5 bases. Germline assignment: CDR1 DFQATT and CDR2 SNEGSKA (reference sequence). Trimming pared 3 bases from V and 5 bases from J, leaving 14 bases between. The CDR3 spans 14 residues. The CDR3 region has the DNA TGCAGTGCTAGGGGCGGGGGAGAAGATCAGCCCCAGCATTTT. Amino acid sequence: CSARGGGEDQPQHF.

This clone was seen only a few times. CDR3 sequence: CASSAGPYNSPLHF. The CDR3, as DNA: TGTGCCAGCAGTGCCGGGCCCTATAATTCACCCCTCCACTTT. The rearrangement uses TRBV6-1 and TRBJ1-6, with D unclear. Germline lookup yields CDR1 MNHNS and CDR2 SASEGT. V lost 4 bases, J lost 2 bases, and 6 bases lay in between. CDR3 length: 14 amino acids.

The chain employs TRBV12-3 or TRBV12-4 and TRBJ1-2; TRBD1 agrees at 9 bases. The CDR3 is 14 amino acids. The V gene end was trimmed by 6 bases and the J gene end by 8 bases; junction bases not matched to a gene: 10. As DNA, the CDR3 is TGTGCCAGCAGAACTACAGGACAGGGGAACGGCTACACCTTC. This gives the protein CASRTTGQGNGYTF.

The chain links TRBV11-3 to TRBJ1-2; 7 bases fit TRBD1. With 5 bases clipped from V and 5 bases from J, the junction kept 11 bases outside the gene matches. CDR1 SGHNT and CDR2 YENEEA come from the germline V gene. The CDR3 length is 15 residues. The CDR3 sequence: CASSPLRDRLYGYTF. For the CDR3, the DNA is TGTGCCAGCAGCCCCCTCCGGGACAGACTTTATGGCTACACCTTC.

The genes are TRBV3-1 and TRBJ1-1, with TRBD1 matching over 9 bases. V was pared by 5 bases and J by 12 bases, with 13 bases of the junction left unmatched. CDR1 and CDR2 (germline): LGHDT, YNNKEL (reference sequence). The CDR3 totals 14 residues. The CDR3 bases are TGTGCCAGCAGCGCTCGGGACAGGGAAGTAGAATCTTTCTTT. Translation gives CASSARDREVESFF.

This clone turned up a few times. The chain has TRBV12-3 or TRBV12-4 and TRBJ2-7; D unclear. The V gene lost 3 bases and the J gene lost 1 base, with 7 bases spanning the gap. CDR3 length: 13 residues. This chain's CDR3 is CASSFGPSYEQYF. In nucleotides, the CDR3 is TGTGCCAGCAGTTTTGGCCCTTCCTACGAGCAGTACTTC.

This clone was found many times. The J gene is TRBJ2-2, the V gene TRBV11-2; 9 bases are a match to TRBD2. Germline CDR1 SGHAT, CDR2 FQNNGV. The CDR3 totals 16 residues. The trim removed 3 bases at V and 2 bases at J, leaving 4 bases unmatched. The CDR3 DNA follows: TGTGCCAGCAGCTTTTCTAGCGGGACTAACACCGGGGAGCTGTTTTTT. Translation gives CASSFSSGTNTGELFF.